Listed here are 26 T cell receptor beta chains from one sample, sequenced in a study of T-cell memory formation after mild COVID-19. TCRdb called the 5' RACE reads again in MiXCR, with one record for every CDR3 protein. The table lists 340,000 or so distinct CDR3 sequences, 10% to 15% of them singletons. The sequencing sample was made of PBMCs or a T cell subset sorted from them (not recorded which). The receptors shown here come from a young man who had mild COVID-19 (a few samples of this study predate the infection). Cell type and time point are not known.

Many counts were recorded for this clonotype. The V gene is TRBV5-1, the J gene TRBJ2-5, with unresolved D. Germline V CDR1 and CDR2: SGHRS, YFSETQ. Trimming left V 4 bases short and J 5 bases short, with 12 bases between. The CDR3 totals 13 residues. The CDR3 spells CASSEDVRETQYF. The CDR3 coding sequence is TGCGCCAGCAGCGAGGACGTTCGGGAGACCCAGTACTTC. Supplemented by reference TRBV5-1 and TRBJ2-5, the full variable domain reads KAGVTQTPRYLIKTRGQQVTLSCSPISGHRSVSWYQQTPGQGLQFLFEYFSETQRNKGNFPGRFSGRQFSNSRSEMNVSTLELGDSALYLCASSEDVRETQYFGPGTRLLVL.

In this sample, this clonotype turned up a few times. This chain uses TRBV4-2 with TRBJ1-6; D is unresolved. Trimming took 0 bases from V and 4 from J, leaving 7 bases between them. This CDR3 region has 15 residues. The germline V gene has CDR1 LGHNA and CDR2 YNFKEQ. The CDR3 region has the DNA TGTGCCAGCAGCCAAGATGGGGAGTATAATTCACCCCTCCACTTT. Translation gives CASSQDGEYNSPLHF.

The rearrangement links TRBV7-6 to TRBJ2-5; no clear D gene. V lost 6 bases and J lost 5, with 7 bases in between. CDR1 and CDR2 (germline): SGHVS, FNYEAQ. The CDR3 consists of 11 residues. CDR3 sequence (DNA): TGTGCCAGCAGAAATGGGGAGACCCAGTACTTC. Amino acid sequence: CASRNGETQYF.

This clonotype was detected a few times. V and J are TRBV10-3 and TRBJ1-2; 7 bases are a match to TRBD1. The germline gives CDR1 ENHRY, CDR2 SYGVKD. V shed 8 bases, J shed 2 bases, and the junction held 5 bases outside the gene matches. CDR3 length: 13 residues. The CDR3 DNA reads TGTGCCATCCGGGACAGTCGGAACTATGGCTACACCTTC. It encodes CAIRDSRNYGYTF.

This clonotype has just a few counts. The CDR3 DNA reads TGCAGTGCTAGTTCAAGGGACACGAACACCGGGGAGCTGTTTTTT. It translates to CSASSRDTNTGELFF. The chain links TRBV20-1 to TRBJ2-2, with D perhaps matching TRBD1 (6 bases). Per the germline V gene, CDR1 is DFQATT and CDR2 is SNEGSKA (reference sequence). V gave up 3 bases and J gave up 0 bases, with 11 bases separating them. The CDR3 extends over 15 amino acids.

The rearrangement uses TRBV28 and TRBJ2-5, with D perhaps TRBD1 or TRBD2 (6 bases each). This CDR3 spans 14 amino acids. Trimming took 3 bases from V and 7 from J, leaving 15 bases between them. Germline lookup yields CDR1 MDHEN and CDR2 SYDVKM. DNA for the CDR3: TGTGCCAGCAGTTTGAGTTGGGGGGCTGGGACCCAGTACTTC. Translating it yields CASSLSWGAGTQYF.

This clonotype was counted between two and nine times. The CDR3 DNA is TGTGCCATCAGTGAACCGGGACAGGGGCAAGGGGCCAACGTCCTGACTTTC. It codes for CAISEPGQGQGANVLTF. This sequence joins TRBV10-3 and TRBJ2-6; 10 bases map to TRBD1. The J segment lost 4 bases and the V segment lost 3 bases, leaving 6 bases of the junction unmatched. Germline values: CDR1 ENHRY, CDR2 SYGVKD. The CDR3 is made up of 17 amino acids.

The rearrangement joins TRBV7-2 to TRBJ2-1; D perhaps matches TRBD2 (7 bases). This CDR3 region has 12 residues. V was clipped by 11 bases and J by 9 bases, with 17 bases between them. Germline lookup yields CDR1 SGHTA and CDR2 FQGNSA. DNA of the CDR3: TGTGCCGGGGGGCGCGGGGGTGGTGAGCAGTTCTTC. It translates to CAGGRGGGEQFF.

This chain links TRBV6-2 or TRBV6-3 with TRBJ2-1; weak D call: TRBD2 (6 bases). Germline V gene lookup returns CDR1 MNHEY and CDR2 SVGEGT. Trimming removed 6 bases at V and 4 bases at J, with 16 bases between. This CDR3 contains 15 residues. CDR3 DNA: TGTGCCAGCAGCATCATTGGGACTTTTTACAATGAGCAGTTCTTC. It specifies CASSIIGTFYNEQFF.

V usage is TRBV5-5 and J usage is TRBJ1-6; 7 nucleotides line up with TRBD1. V shed 4 bases, J shed 7 bases, and the junction held 5 bases outside the gene matches. Germline CDR1 SGHKS, CDR2 YYEKEE (reference sequence). CDR3 size: 14 residues. The CDR3 sequence: CASSVTGSNSPLHF. For the CDR3, the DNA is TGTGCCAGCAGCGTGACAGGGTCCAATTCACCCCTCCACTTT.

The chain joins TRBV29-1 to TRBJ1-2; D possibly corresponds to TRBD1 (5 bases). CDR3 size: 15 residues. Trimming took 2 bases from V and 8 from J, leaving 21 bases between them. Germline V gene sequence: CDR1 SQVTM, CDR2 ANQGSEA. DNA of the CDR3: TGCAGCGTTGAATTTGGGAGTGGGACCGGAGGGGGCTACACCTTC. It specifies CSVEFGSGTGGGYTF. Full variable domain (outside the CDR3, taken from reference TRBV29-1 and TRBJ1-2): SAVISQKPSRDICQRGTSLTIQCQVDSQVTMMFWYRQQPGQSLTLIATANQGSEATYESGFVIDKFPISRPNLTFSTLTVSNMSPEDSSIYLCSVEFGSGTGGGYTFGSGTRLTVV.

The J gene is TRBJ1-1, the V gene TRBV19; 8 nucleotides align to TRBD1. V lost 6 bases, J lost 4 bases, and 4 bases stayed unmatched. Germline V gives CDR1 LNHDA, CDR2 SQIVND (reference sequence). The CDR3 is 13 amino acids. The CDR3 DNA sequence: TGTGCCAGTAGCATCAGGGGGCTCACTGAAGCTTTCTTT. This translates into CASSIRGLTEAFF.

This clonotype has at least ten counts. V gene TRBV5-1 combines with J gene TRBJ1-1; no clear D gene. Germline V gives CDR1 SGHRS, CDR2 YFSETQ. The CDR3 extends over 13 amino acids. V lost 4 bases, J lost 3 bases, and 10 bases lay in between. This chain's CDR3 is CASSAEGHTEAFF. The CDR3 DNA reads as TGCGCCAGCAGCGCGGAGGGCCACACTGAAGCTTTCTTT.

This clonotype showed up just a few times. CDR3 region: CSARSQETQYF. The CDR3 DNA reads as TGCAGTGCTAGGAGCCAAGAGACCCAGTACTTC. The V gene is TRBV20-1, the J gene TRBJ2-5; D call uncertain. With 3 bases removed from V and 1 base from J, the gap between germline ends came to 3 bases. Germline V gives CDR1 DFQATT, CDR2 SNEGSKA (reference sequence). This CDR3 comprises 11 residues.

The chain recombines TRBV6-6 with TRBJ2-3, with D tentatively TRBD1 (6 bases). Trimming removed 6 bases from V and 3 bases from J, with 16 bases in between. CDR1 and CDR2 (germline): MNHNY, SVGAGI (reference sequence). CDR3 length: 15 residues. The CDR3 DNA reads TGTGCCAGCAGCCTAGTCCAGGGGCCAACAGATACGCAGTATTTT. This encodes CASSLVQGPTDTQYF.

On this clonotype: This may stem from a read error, because a much larger clone lies one nucleotide away. The V call is TRBV30, the J call TRBJ1-5; D is unresolved. The V and J ends lost 7 bases and 11 bases respectively, with 15 bases between them. Looked up from germline, CDR1 is GTSNPN and CDR2 is SVGIG (reference sequence). The CDR3 covers 11 residues. This CDR3 reads CAYRYGRAQHF. In DNA form, the CDR3 reads TGTGCCTACCGGTACGGACGAGCCCAGCATTTT. Combining the CDR3 with reference TRBV30 and TRBJ1-5 gives the whole variable domain SQTIHQWPATLVQPVGSPLSLECTVEGTSNPNLYWYRQAAGRGLQLLFYSVGIGQISSEVPQNLSASRPQDRQFILSSKKLLLSDSGFYLCAYRYGRAQHFGDGTRLSIL.

V usage is TRBV14 and J usage is TRBJ2-6; D ambiguous. Per the germline V gene, CDR1 is SGHDN and CDR2 is FVKESK. This CDR3 is built from 16 residues. V was pared by 4 bases and J by 0 bases, with 10 bases between. The CDR3 DNA is TGTGCCAGCAGCCCCCCCCCCGACTCTGGGGCCAACGTCCTGACTTTC. This sequence encodes CASSPPPDSGANVLTF.

The table lists this clonotype with a few counts. The genes are TRBV20-1 and TRBJ1-1, with 7 positions matching TRBD1. The germline CDR1 and CDR2 sequences are DFQATT and SNEGSKA (reference sequence). There are 16 residues in the CDR3. The junction had 12 bases not matched to a gene; V was cut back by 0 bases and J by 5 bases. The CDR3 is CSARDQRLRGRTEAFF. The CDR3 DNA reads as TGCAGTGCTAGAGATCAGAGATTAAGGGGGCGGACTGAAGCTTTCTTT.

This clonotype was seen a few times. One end of the junction fails to match germline, which may point to a read error. The chain uses TRBV2 and TRBJ2-3, with 7 bases matching TRBD1. This CDR3 region has 17 residues. Germline values: CDR1 SNHLY, CDR2 FYNNEI. The CDR3 loop reads CASTELRTGLPTDTQYF. The CDR3, as DNA: TGTGCCAGCACTGAACTTCGGACAGGACTCCCCACAGATACGCAGTATTTT.

There are a few counts of this clonotype. The chain joins TRBV7-9 to TRBJ2-7; 7 nucleotides match TRBD1. Germline V CDR1 and CDR2: SEHNR, FQNEAQ (reference sequence). V dropped 5 bases and J dropped 2; count of bases not matched to a gene: 6. CDR3 length equals 14 residues. CDR3 sequence reads: CASSKSGTAYEQYV. In DNA form, the CDR3 reads TGTGCCAGCAGCAAATCCGGGACAGCCTACGAGCAGTACGTC.

The chain employs TRBV27 and TRBJ2-2; weak D call: TRBD2 (5 bases). Germline V gene data show CDR1 as MNHEY and CDR2 as SMNVEV (reference sequence). CDR3 length: 14 amino acids. Trimming shortened V by 10 bases and J by 7 bases, and 19 bases separated the two germline ends. In DNA, the CDR3 is TGTGCCACTCAGCGACTACTGCCTGGCGGGGAGCTGTTTTTT. Amino acids: CATQRLLPGGELFF.

This chain uses TRBV5-1 with TRBJ1-1; TRBD1 might be the D (5 bases). V was trimmed by 4 bases and J by 6 bases, leaving 13 bases between them. CDR3 length: 13 residues. Germline CDR1 SGHRS, CDR2 YFSETQ. The CDR3 nucleotides are TGCGCCAGCAGCATCTCAGGGTACGCTGAAGCTTTCTTT. It is translated as CASSISGYAEAFF.

The chain links TRBV6-1 to TRBJ2-2; TRBD1 is a possible D gene (6 bases). V was cut by 6 bases and J by 1 base, with 21 bases left in between. Germline CDR1 MNHNS, CDR2 SASEGT. This CDR3 has 18 residues. CDR3 bases: TGTGCCAGCAGCAAGAGGATCATGGTGGGACAGAACACCGGGGAGCTGTTTTTT. Translating it yields CASSKRIMVGQNTGELFF.

CDR3 sequence reads: CAIRTSDYNEQFF. Here the CDR3 DNA reads TGTGCCATCAGGACTAGCGACTACAATGAGCAGTTCTTC. This sequence joins TRBV10-3 and TRBJ2-1; 8 bases are shared with TRBD2. The CDR3 covers 13 residues. V shed 6 bases and J 3 bases; nucleotides not matched to a gene: 1. CDR1 is ENHRY and CDR2 is SYGVKD in the germline V gene.

The chain is built from TRBV29-1 and TRBJ2-3; possibly TRBD1 for D (6 bases). CDR1 and CDR2 (germline): SQVTM, ANQGSEA. The CDR3 sequence is 14 residues long. The V end lost 4 bases, the J end lost 5 bases, and 16 bases lay between the germline ends. In DNA form, the CDR3 reads TGCAGCGTTGCCCAAGGACAGAGTGGAGATACGCAGTATTTT. Its translation is CSVAQGQSGDTQYF.

V gene TRBV4-1 combines with J gene TRBJ1-5; 10 bases line up with TRBD1. The CDR3 length is 15 residues. Germline CDR1 MGHRA, CDR2 YSYEKL. V shed 1 base, J shed 4 bases, and the junction held 1 base outside the gene matches. The CDR3 reads CASSQGDRGNQPQHF. Written as DNA, the CDR3 is TGCGCCAGCAGCCAAGGGGACAGGGGAAATCAGCCCCAGCATTTT.